Below, 7 T cell receptor beta chains from the same sample are listed, as sequenced in a study of metastatic and nonmetastatic thyroid tumors. TCRdb re-called clones from the PCR reads using MiXCR. There are about 17,000 clones in the sample; about 28% occur only once, and 20% to 25% lies in the top ten. Thyroid surgery took place with no prior treatment in any patient. The sequenced material came from tumor tissue. Receptors originate from a female donor with papillary thyroid cancer or a benign thyroid nodule (not recorded which). Some clones in this sample may be carry-over from other donors' samples.

This clone was counted many times. The rearrangement links TRBV7-9 to TRBJ2-3, with 9 bases that match TRBD2. The CDR3 length is 16 residues. J lost 1 base, V lost 5 bases, and 7 bases had no gene match. Germline V lookup: CDR1 SEHNR, CDR2 FQNEAQ (reference sequence). The CDR3 here is CASSPTSGPGTDTQYF. DNA of the CDR3: TGTGCCAGCAGCCCGACTAGCGGTCCCGGCACAGATACGCAGTATTTT. Using reference TRBV7-9 and TRBJ2-3 for the parts outside the CDR3, the full variable domain is DTGVSQNPRHKITKRGQNVTFRCDPISEHNRLYWYRQTLGQGPEFLTYFQNEAQLEKSRLLSDRFSAERPKGSFSTLEIQRTEQGDSAMYLCASSPTSGPGTDTQYFGPGTRLTVL.

The J gene is TRBJ2-7, the V gene TRBV6-1; D uncertain. The CDR3 extends over 13 amino acids. V lost 2 bases and J lost 0, with 5 bases in between. CDR1 and CDR2 (germline): MNHNS, SASEGT. CDR3 DNA sequence: TGTGCCAGCAGTGAACAAACCTCCTACGAGCAGTACTTC. Translation gives CASSEQTSYEQYF.

This clone was recorded many times. Because the CDR3 is missing its conserved closing phenylalanine or tryptophan, this is likely a read error. The rearrangement joins TRBV20-1 to TRBJ2-6; 8 nucleotides match TRBD1. The CDR3 loop spans 19 amino acids. CDR1 is DFQATT and CDR2 is SNEGSKA in the germline V gene (reference sequence). J was trimmed by 4 bases and V by 4 bases; bases with no gene match: 18. The CDR3 here is CSAKGIHGQGEEGANVLTL. The CDR3 DNA reads TGCAGTGCTAAGGGGATTCATGGACAGGGAGAAGAAGGGGCCAACGTCCTGACTCTC.

This clone is labeled medium-sized (0.01 to 0.1%). The DNA for the CDR3 is TGTGCCAGCAAGAAGGACAGGACTGGGGAGACCCAGTACTTC. Translated: CASKKDRTGETQYF. The chain joins TRBV7-2 to TRBJ2-5; TRBD1 matches at 7 bases. Per germline, CDR1 SGHTA and CDR2 FQGNSA. The CDR3 sequence is 14 residues long. V was pared by 7 bases and J by 5 bases, with 10 bases of the junction left unmatched.

This clone was seen repeatedly, ten times or more. This chain links TRBV7-9 with TRBJ2-6; D is ambiguous. This CDR3 contains 15 residues. Deletions cut 3 bases from V and 0 bases from J, with 6 bases between. Germline V gene data show CDR1 as SEHNR and CDR2 as FQNEAQ (reference sequence). CDR3 bases: TGTGCCAGCAGCTTGGTGATCTCTGGGGCCAACGTCCTGACTTTC. Protein: CASSLVISGANVLTF.

This clone was seen repeatedly, ten times or more. This chain uses TRBV3-1 with TRBJ2-3; 11 nucleotides line up with TRBD2. The germline V gene has CDR1 LGHDT and CDR2 YNNKEL (reference sequence). This CDR3 contains 15 residues. J lost 4 bases, V lost 8 bases, and 8 bases had no gene match. In DNA, the CDR3 is TGTGCCAGCGTAGATAGCGGGGGGGCGGCAGATACGCAGTATTTT. Protein product: CASVDSGGAADTQYF.

This clone was seen a few times. The CDR3 does not close with the conserved phenylalanine or tryptophan, likely indicating a read error. This sequence joins TRBV12-3 or TRBV12-4 and TRBJ1-1; 8 bases line up with TRBD1. The length of the CDR3 is 13 residues. V was clipped by 7 bases and J by 7 bases; unmatched bases: 8. The CDR3 DNA follows: TGTGCCAGCACCCGGCAGGGGGCGTGTGAAGCTTTCCTT. Translation gives CASTRQGACEAFL.